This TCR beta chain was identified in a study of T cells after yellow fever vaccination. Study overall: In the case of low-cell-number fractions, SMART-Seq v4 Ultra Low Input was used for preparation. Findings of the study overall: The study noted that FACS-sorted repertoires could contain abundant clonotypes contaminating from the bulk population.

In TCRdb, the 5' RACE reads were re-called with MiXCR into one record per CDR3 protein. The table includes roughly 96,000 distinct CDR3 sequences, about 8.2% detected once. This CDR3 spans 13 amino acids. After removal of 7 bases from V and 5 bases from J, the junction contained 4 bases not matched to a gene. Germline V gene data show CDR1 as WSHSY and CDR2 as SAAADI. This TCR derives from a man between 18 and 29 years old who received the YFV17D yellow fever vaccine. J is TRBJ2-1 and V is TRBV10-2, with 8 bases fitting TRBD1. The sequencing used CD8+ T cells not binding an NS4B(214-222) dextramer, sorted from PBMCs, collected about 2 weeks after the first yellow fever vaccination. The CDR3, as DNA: TGCGCCAGCACAGGGGGCGAGGACAATGAGCAGTTCTTC. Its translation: CASTGGEDNEQFF.